This note documents a single T cell receptor beta chain sequence. The sample belongs to a study of blood T cell repertoires in COVID-19. Study-wide background: Italy, Spain and the United States were the sources of the convalescent and acute COVID-19 samples. From T cells, B-cell-depleted T cells, or PBMCs came the material, which was cDNA or gDNA.

As originally analysed: Using reference gene primer amplification, nucleated cell counts were estimated. The repertoire was sequenced with immunoSEQ multiplex PCR; TCRdb's copy has only in-frame clones and lacks some. The V and J calls and clone size come from that table; D and trimming were worked out from the DNA. The data contain around 160,000 clones, roughly 90% of them singletons. After removal of 3 bases from V and 6 bases from J, the junction contained 5 bases not matched to a gene. This CDR3 has 15 residues. Per the germline V gene, CDR1 is MNHNS and CDR2 is SASEGT. Input material: peripheral blood. The receptor comes from a man in his sixties with acute or convalescent COVID-19. The gene calls are TRBV6-1 and TRBJ1-6, with 7 bases aligning to TRBD1. In DNA, the CDR3 is TGTGCCAGCAGTGAGGGGACAGCATCTAATTCACCCCTCCACTTT. This sequence encodes CASSEGTASNSPLHF.